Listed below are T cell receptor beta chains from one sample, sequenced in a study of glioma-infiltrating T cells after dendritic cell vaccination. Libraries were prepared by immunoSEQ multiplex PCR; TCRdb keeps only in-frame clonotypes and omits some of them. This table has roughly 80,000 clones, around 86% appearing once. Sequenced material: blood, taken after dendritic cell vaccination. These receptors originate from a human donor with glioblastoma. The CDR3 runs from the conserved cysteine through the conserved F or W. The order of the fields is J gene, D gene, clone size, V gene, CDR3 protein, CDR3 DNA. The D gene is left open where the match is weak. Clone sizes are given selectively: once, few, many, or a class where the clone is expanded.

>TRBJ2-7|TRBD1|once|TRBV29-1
CSVVPGQSYEQYF
TGCAGCGTCGTCCCGGGACAGTCCTACGAGCAGTACTTC
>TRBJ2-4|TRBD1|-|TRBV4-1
CASSLRFRTGGDIQYF
TGCGCCAGCAGCCTACGATTTCGGACAGGGGGAGACATTCAGTACTTC
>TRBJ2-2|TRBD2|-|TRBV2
CASSYSGGNTGELFF
TGTGCCAGCAGTTATAGCGGGGGTAACACCGGGGAGCTGTTTTTT
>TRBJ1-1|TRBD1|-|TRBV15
CATSLRVGRGDTEAFF
TGTGCCACCAGCTTACGTGTAGGCAGGGGGGACACTGAAGCTTTCTTT
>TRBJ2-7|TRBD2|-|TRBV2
CASNDQLADYEQYF
TGTGCCAGCAATGATCAACTAGCGGATTACGAGCAGTACTTC
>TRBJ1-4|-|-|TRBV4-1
CASSQVLVGEKLFF
TGCGCCAGCAGCCAAGTGCTGGTCGGGGAAAAACTGTTTTTT
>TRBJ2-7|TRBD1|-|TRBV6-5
CASSRQGNYEQYF
TGTGCCAGCAGTAGACAGGGGAATTACGAGCAGTACTTC
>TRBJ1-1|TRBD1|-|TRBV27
CASSAGTGGMNTEAFF
TGTGCCAGCAGCGCCGGGACAGGGGGCATGAACACTGAAGCTTTCTTT
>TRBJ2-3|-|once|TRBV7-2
CASSLWGADTQYF
TGTGCCAGCAGCTTATGGGGCGCAGATACGCAGTATTTT
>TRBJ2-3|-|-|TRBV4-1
CASSQVFDTQYF
TGCGCCAGCAGCCAAGTCTTCGATACGCAGTATTTT
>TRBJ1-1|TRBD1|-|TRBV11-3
CASSLTQGANTEAFF
TGTGCCAGCAGCCTCACCCAGGGGGCGAACACTGAAGCTTTCTTT
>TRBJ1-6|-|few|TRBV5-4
CASRPGLENSPLHF
TGTGCCAGCAGACCAGGACTGGAAAATTCACCCCTCCACTTT
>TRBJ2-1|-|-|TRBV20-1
CSARRGLEQFF
TGCAGTGCTAGACGAGGGCTTGAGCAGTTCTTC
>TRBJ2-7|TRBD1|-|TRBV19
CASSKGQGSLEQYF
TGTGCCAGTAGTAAGGGACAGGGATCTCTCGAGCAGTACTTC
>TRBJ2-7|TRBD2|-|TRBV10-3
CAISEERDSYEQYF
TGTGCCATCAGTGAGGAGCGGGACTCCTACGAGCAGTACTTC